This TCR beta chain was retrieved from a study of OX40 agonist ivuxolimab in advanced cancers. A remark on this clone: Its target is unknown.

Findings and caveats of the study: Among T cells, CD8+ cells averaged more expanded clones than CD4+ cells.

The table came from immunoSEQ multiplex PCR; TCRdb's copy has only in-frame clones and leaves some out. This table has about 42,000 clones, under 90% appearing once. In germline, CDR1 is SGDLS, CDR2 YYNGEE. The CDR3 runs to 15 residues. V shed 6 bases, J shed 6 bases, and the junction held 12 bases outside the gene matches. Autoimmune disease history or systemic immunosuppression excluded patients. The chain combines TRBV9 with TRBJ2-1; TRBD2 matches at 7 bases. The sequencing used CD4+ or CD8+ T cells sorted from blood, collected in a trial of the OX40 agonist ivuxolimab. This clonotype was obtained from an adult with an advanced solid tumor such as melanoma, head and neck, liver or kidney cancer. Here the CDR3 DNA reads TGTGCCAGCAACTACGGGGGGTCCCTGGGCAATGAGCAGTTCTTC. This encodes CASNYGGSLGNEQFF.